Following are 15 T cell receptor beta chains from one sample sequenced in a study of blood T cell repertoires in COVID-19. Sequencing was performed with immunoSEQ multiplex PCR; in TCRdb, only in-frame clones are kept and a portion is missing. The table has under 150,000 clones, 75% to 90% seen once. The sample comprised PBMCs or T cells enriched from blood (not recorded which). The source is a man aged 45-65 years in a cohort exposed to, infected with or recovered from COVID-19 (not recorded which).

The chain carries TRBV27 and TRBJ1-2; TRBD1 matches at 8 bases. V shed 6 bases and J 2 bases; nucleotides not matched to a gene: 8. The CDR3 totals 15 residues. Germline CDR1 MNHEY, CDR2 SMNVEV (reference sequence). The DNA of the CDR3 is TGTGCCAGCAGGCCCCAGGGGGCGGTCAACTATGGCTACACCTTC. As protein: CASRPQGAVNYGYTF.

J is TRBJ2-3 and V is TRBV5-1; no clear D gene. Germline V lookup: CDR1 SGHRS, CDR2 YFSETQ. This CDR3 spans 12 amino acids. The V gene lost 5 bases and the J gene lost 0 bases, with 4 bases spanning the gap. Here the CDR3 reads CASSLSTDTQYF. CDR3 in DNA: TGCGCCAGCAGTCTTAGCACAGATACGCAGTATTTT.

This clone has a handful of counts. This chain uses TRBV27 with TRBJ1-1, with D perhaps TRBD1 (6 bases). V lost 7 bases and J lost 5, with 17 bases in between. This CDR3 region has 14 residues. Germline V gene data show CDR1 as MNHEY and CDR2 as SMNVEV (reference sequence). CDR3 sequence reads: CASTADRRGTEAFF. CDR3 in DNA: TGTGCCAGCACCGCCGACAGGCGGGGGACTGAAGCTTTCTTT.

The chain has TRBV11-2 and TRBJ2-7, with D possibly being TRBD1 (5 bases). From germline, CDR1 is SGHAT and CDR2 FQNNGV. V lost 1 base and J lost 3, with 13 bases in between. There are 15 residues in the CDR3. This chain's CDR3 is CASSLGGPGYYEQYF. The DNA for the CDR3 is TGTGCCAGCAGCTTAGGGGGTCCAGGGTACTACGAGCAGTACTTC.

This chain links TRBV29-1 with TRBJ2-1; TRBD2 is a possible D gene (6 bases). This CDR3 contains 16 residues. V was trimmed by 5 bases and J by 0 bases, leaving 17 bases between them. Germline values: CDR1 SQVTM, CDR2 ANQGSEA. The CDR3 region is CSVHLPQAGSYNEQFF. CDR3 bases: TGCAGCGTTCACTTGCCCCAAGCGGGCTCCTACAATGAGCAGTTCTTC.

The CDR3 DNA sequence: TGTGCCAGCTCACCGCAAACATCAGGAACATCTGGAAACACCATATATTTT. It is translated as CASSPQTSGTSGNTIYF. The chain has TRBV18 and TRBJ1-3, with D unresolved. Germline V lookup: CDR1 KGHSH, CDR2 LQKENI. Trimming stripped 3 bases from V and 1 base from J, with 16 bases between. The CDR3 is 17 residues long.

This chain links TRBV15 with TRBJ1-4; D gene uncertain. With 6 bases removed from V and 8 bases from J, the gap between germline ends came to 19 bases. The CDR3 is made up of 15 amino acids. Germline V gene data show CDR1 as LNHNV and CDR2 as YYDKDF (reference sequence). Here the CDR3 reads CATSQMENSREKLFF. Written as DNA, the CDR3 is TGTGCCACCAGTCAAATGGAGAATTCCCGCGAAAAACTGTTTTTT.

This clone was found once. The chain couples TRBV3-1 (or the pseudogene TRBV3-2) to TRBJ2-3; D perhaps matches TRBD2 (6 bases). The CDR3 has 12 residues. V lost 4 bases and J 4 bases, leaving 6 bases between the germline ends. Per germline, CDR1 LGHDT and CDR2 YNNKEL (reference sequence). CDR3 sequence (DNA): TGTGCCAGCAGCCTAGCGGCAGATACGCAGTATTTT. This encodes CASSLAADTQYF.

CDR3 region: CASSPGKGGLRLIGANVLTF. DNA of the CDR3: TGTGCCAGCAGCCCGGGGAAGGGCGGACTTCGTCTGATAGGGGCCAACGTCCTGACTTTC. The rearrangement joins TRBV5-8 to TRBJ2-6, with D possibly matching TRBD2 (5 bases). This CDR3 spans 20 amino acids. V was cut by 4 bases and J by 4 bases, with 27 bases left in between. Germline V gene data show CDR1 as SGHTS and CDR2 as YDEGEE.

This clone was counted only a few times. The chain couples TRBV11-2 to TRBJ1-4; possible D gene TRBD1, 5 bases. Trimming pared 9 bases from V and 7 bases from J, leaving 12 bases between. This CDR3 region has 12 residues. In germline, CDR1 is SGHAT, CDR2 FQNNGV. CDR3 DNA: TGTGCCAGTGGCCGGGGGGGTGAAAAACTGTTTTTT. It encodes CASGRGGEKLFF.

The chain carries TRBV11-2 and TRBJ1-1; maybe TRBD1 (5 bases). Germline V gene lookup returns CDR1 SGHAT and CDR2 FQNNGV. The CDR3 contains 15 residues. V lost 1 base and J lost 5, with 14 bases in between. CDR3 sequence reads: CASSLVVGGETEAFF. CDR3 bases: TGTGCCAGCAGCTTAGTGGTCGGGGGAGAGACTGAAGCTTTCTTT.

This clone was found once. The V call is TRBV11-2, the J call TRBJ1-2, with 9 positions matching TRBD1. The V and J ends lost 5 bases and 5 bases, in that order; junction bases with no gene match: 9. CDR3 length: 15 residues. Germline CDR1 SGHAT, CDR2 FQNNGV. CDR3 bases: TGTGCCAGCAGCGATACCGGGACAGGGTTTTATGGCTACACCTTC. Translation gives CASSDTGTGFYGYTF.

This chain joins TRBV5-1 and TRBJ1-2; maybe TRBD1 (6 bases). Trimming stripped 2 bases from V and 6 bases from J, with 11 bases between. The CDR3 is 13 amino acids. CDR1 is SGHRS, CDR2 YFSETQ, per germline. The CDR3 sequence: CASSLGQMDGYTF. The CDR3 region has the DNA TGCGCCAGCAGCTTAGGACAGATGGATGGCTACACCTTC.

CDR3 sequence: CAITARDNTGELFF. The CDR3 bases are TGTGCCATCACTGCGAGGGATAACACCGGGGAGCTGTTTTTT. V usage is TRBV10-3 and J usage is TRBJ2-2, with D perhaps matching TRBD2 (5 bases). The CDR3 has 14 residues. Germline V gene sequence: CDR1 ENHRY, CDR2 SYGVKD. The V end lost 7 bases, the J end lost 2 bases, and 11 bases lay between the germline ends.

This rearrangement joins TRBV7-9 to TRBJ1-1; D is perhaps TRBD1 (5 bases). The CDR3 covers 14 residues. V shed 5 bases and J shed 5 bases, with 15 bases lying between them. The germline V gene has CDR1 SEHNR and CDR2 FQNEAQ (reference sequence). Here the CDR3 reads CASSLPGGGTEAFF. Written as DNA, the CDR3 is TGTGCCAGCAGCCTCCCCGGGGGGGGGACTGAAGCTTTCTTT. Using reference TRBV7-9 and TRBJ1-1 for the parts outside the CDR3, the full variable domain is DTGVSQNPRHKITKRGQNVTFRCDPISEHNRLYWYRQTLGQGPEFLTYFQNEAQLEKSRLLSDRFSAERPKGSFSTLEIQRTEQGDSAMYLCASSLPGGGTEAFFGQGTRLTVV.